A few counts support the clone carrying this TCR beta chain. Antigen specificity is unknown. The CDR3 covers 15 residues. CDR1 is MNHEY, CDR2 SVGAGI, per germline. V shed 7 bases, J shed 7 bases, and the junction held 13 bases outside the gene matches. Template switching added a universal primer binding site, and final cDNA carried unique molecular identifiers. From the 5' RACE reads, TCRdb called clonotypes with MiXCR, one entry per CDR3 protein. The sample lists 350,000 or so distinct CDR3 sequences, around 9% occurring once. The data are from a study of identical twins. Study results and limitations: High-abundance cord blood beta clonotypes had fewer insertions; memory repertoires showed none. Modelling underestimated the level of out-of-frame TCR alpha sharing observed in monozygotic twins.

Sequenced material: naive T cells sorted from blood. The TCR originated in a woman in her fifties or sixties in good health. The chain couples TRBV6-5 to TRBJ1-2; 9 bases line up with TRBD1. This CDR3 is CASKGQGSEAGGYTF. The CDR3 nucleotides are TGTGCCAGCAAGGGACAGGGATCGGAGGCGGGTGGCTACACCTTC.